The present T cell receptor beta chain was sequenced within a study of shared clonotypes between healthy human individuals. With regard to this clone: Antigen unknown.

The genomic DNA of each subset was split evenly across several immunoSEQ plates. Assay used: immunoSEQ multiplex PCR; TCRdb lists only in-frame clones, some missing. The data hold approximately 2.3 million clones, with approximately 93% observed a single time. The study's findings and limits: Unshared clonotypes carried lower generation probabilities than those common to all four donors.

The split of CD4+ cells yielded CD45RA+ naive and CD45RA-negative memory subsets. The sample taken for sequencing was naive CD4+ T cells from PBMCs. Subset defined: CD45RA+ positively selected. The source of this sequence is a man aged 18 to 30 in good health. Some clones in this sample may be carry-over from other donors' samples.

CDR3 coding DNA: TGTGCCAGCAGCGGAGGGGTTTTTAACTATGGCTACACCTTC. It translates to CASSGGVFNYGYTF. The rearrangement joins TRBV7-9 to TRBJ1-2; tentative D call: TRBD1 (5 bases). Germline assignment: CDR1 SEHNR and CDR2 FQNEAQ (reference sequence). The V gene lost 5 bases and the J gene lost 1 base, with 11 bases spanning the gap. The CDR3 extends over 14 amino acids.